This note documents a single T cell receptor beta chain sequence. Its matching antigen is unknown. These data come from a study of T cell responses to AZD1222 COVID-19 vaccine. Study results and caveats: Baseline seropositivity characterized only 5 or 6 AZD1222 recipients. Donors were mostly white British, more females; clonal diversity possibly underestimated. Breadth and depth of Spike-specific TCRs rose after two AZD1222 doses.

The table came from immunoSEQ multiplex PCR; TCRdb's copy has only in-frame clones and leaves some out. Of about 140,000 clones in the sample, approximately 92% were seen once. CDR1 is SGHTA and CDR2 is FQGTGA in the germline V gene. V shed 1 base and J 4 bases; nucleotides not matched to a gene: 3. The CDR3 length is 15 residues. V usage is TRBV7-3 and J usage is TRBJ2-1; 8 bases agree with TRBD1. The specimen comprised peripheral blood, sampled on day 0 of AZD1222 vaccination. The source of this sequence is an adult in good health. This chain's CDR3 is CASSLNRGSYNEQFF. CDR3 sequence (DNA): TGTGCCAGCAGCTTAAACAGGGGGTCGTACAATGAGCAGTTCTTC.